This TCR beta chain was identified in a study of OX40 agonist ivuxolimab in advanced cancers. About the full investigation: The costimulatory receptor OX40 (CD134) was targeted by ivuxolimab, a fully human IgG2 agonistic monoclonal antibody. Of the 50 or so patients in dose escalation, 19 had hepatocellular carcinoma, some 15 had melanoma, 9 had renal cell carcinoma and 9 had head and neck cancer. The point of sequencing TCRbeta in the periphery was to test whether ivuxolimab changed TCR sequence diversity and drove clonal T-cell expansion. Prior anti-PD-1, anti-PD-L1 or anti-CTLA-4 therapy was permitted, and approximately 39% of dose-escalation patients had received checkpoint inhibitors. Intravenous ivuxolimab was administered to patients every 2 weeks at six dose levels: 0.01, 0.1, 0.3, 1.5, 3 and 10 mg/kg. A male proportion of around 81% and a mean age of approximately 60 years, ranging from about 23 to 79, were recorded for the dose-escalation cohort. The paper describes the monotherapy dose-escalation part (N ≈ 49 patients) of the phase I trial of ivuxolimab. Partial responses occurred in three dose-escalation patients: two with cutaneous melanoma and one with hepatocellular carcinoma. Here is what the overall study found, with its caveats: The antigen specificity of the peripheral T cells that underwent clonal expansion was not determined. At doses from 0.1 to 3.0 mg/kg, clonal expansion was seen in both CD4+ and CD8+ blood T cells between baseline and week 6. In the 0.1-3.0 mg/kg groups, partial responders were among the patients with the lowest normalized peripheral clonal expansion, particularly in CD8+ T cells. After ivuxolimab, expanded clones were on average more numerous among CD8+ T cells than among CD4+ T cells. Low levels of normalized T-cell clonal expansion were also seen in some nonresponding patients.

Genomic DNA was isolated from the sorted cells so that the TCRbeta CDR3 region could be sequenced. TCRbeta CDR3 regions were sequenced using the immunoSEQ Assay. Here the immuneACCESS table is served through TCRdb, limited to in-frame sequences with V and J called. Missing clones are a known gap in these copies; in checked studies unresolved V genes cover under half, and the rest lacks a known reason. This sample is represented by tens of thousands of clones; about 79% of them were singletons. The ten largest account for about 15% of the sample. The CDR3 holds 14 amino acids from the cysteine to the phenylalanine. The sequence is cut down to CDR3 DNA, 42 bases in frame from base 1. Relative to germline, V is 2 bases shorter and J is 6 bases shorter, with 14 bases between their ends. Sequences MNHEY (CDR1) and SVGAGI (CDR2) are obtained from the germline V gene. The trial excluded patients who had a history of autoimmune disease or who were on systemic immunosuppression. Peripheral blood for TCR sequencing was collected from all dose cohorts at baseline, on cycle 4 day 1, and on cycle 7 day 1. The samples were drawn from a first-in-human, open-label, multicenter phase I dose-escalation trial of ivuxolimab. Adults with locally advanced or metastatic melanoma, renal cell, hepatocellular, or head and neck squamous cell carcinoma were enrolled in the trial. Before TCR sequencing, CD4+ T cells and CD8+ T cells from peripheral blood were sorted into separate populations.

Points on this clone: No antigen is known for it. Base qualities are not provided; no much larger clone lies one nucleotide away.

The TCR comes from an adult with an advanced solid tumor such as melanoma, head and neck, liver or kidney cancer. The chain uses TRBV6-5 and TRBJ2-7; TRBD2 might be the D gene, on 5 matching bases. The material sequenced was CD4+ or CD8+ T cells sorted from blood, taken in a trial of the OX40 agonist ivuxolimab. The sequenced DNA is TGTGCCAGCAGTTACCTCGGGGTAGTAGCCGAGCAGTACTTC. Its protein is CASSYLGVVAEQYF.